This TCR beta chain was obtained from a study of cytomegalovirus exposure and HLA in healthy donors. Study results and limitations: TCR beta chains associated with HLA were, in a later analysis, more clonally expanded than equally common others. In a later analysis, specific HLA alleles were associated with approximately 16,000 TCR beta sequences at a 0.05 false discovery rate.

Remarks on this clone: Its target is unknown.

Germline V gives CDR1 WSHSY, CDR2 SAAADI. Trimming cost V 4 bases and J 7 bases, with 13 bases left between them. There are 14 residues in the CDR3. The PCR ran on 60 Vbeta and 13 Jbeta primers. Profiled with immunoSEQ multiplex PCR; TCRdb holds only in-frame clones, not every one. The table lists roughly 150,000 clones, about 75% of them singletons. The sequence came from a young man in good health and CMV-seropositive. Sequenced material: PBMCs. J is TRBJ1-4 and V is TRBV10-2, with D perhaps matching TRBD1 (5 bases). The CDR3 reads CASSAGRVIEKLFF. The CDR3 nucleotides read TGCGCCAGCAGTGCGGGCAGGGTCATTGAAAAACTGTTTTTT.